Listed here are 5 T cell receptor beta chains from one sample, sequenced in a study of PD-L1 blockade in urothelial cancer. The time point here: pretreatment peripheral blood. Assay used: immunoSEQ multiplex PCR; TCRdb lists only in-frame clones, some missing. Here the sample spans 85,000 to 95,000 clones, more than 80% being singletons. Sequencing was performed on PBMCs, taken around atezolizumab (anti-PD-L1) treatment. All receptors derive from an elderly woman with urothelial cancer.

The chain employs TRBV5-5 and TRBJ1-1; the D gene is possibly TRBD1 (5 bases). The V end lost 3 bases, the J end lost 6 bases, and 15 bases lay between the germline ends. This CDR3 contains 14 residues. Germline V gives CDR1 SGHKS, CDR2 YYEKEE (reference sequence). CDR3 in amino acids: CASSSLQGLPEAFF. For the CDR3, the DNA is TGTGCCAGCAGCTCTCTTCAGGGTTTGCCTGAAGCTTTCTTT.

This sequence joins TRBV5-4 and TRBJ2-4; D uncertain. CDR3 length: 13 residues. Per the germline V gene, CDR1 is SGHNT and CDR2 is YYREEE (reference sequence). Trimming took off 2 bases at V and 5 bases at J, with 8 bases between the two ends. In nucleotides, the CDR3 is TGTGCCAGCAGCTTCTACAGCCAAAACATTCAGTACTTC. It is translated as CASSFYSQNIQYF.

The chain employs TRBV6-1 and TRBJ2-5, with a tentative D call TRBD1 (5 bases). CDR3 length: 14 amino acids. Per germline, CDR1 MNHNS and CDR2 SASEGT. Trimming pared 8 bases from V and 5 bases from J, leaving 18 bases between. The CDR3 loop is CASSHRTKAETQYF. CDR3 nucleotide sequence: TGTGCCAGCTCCCACAGGACAAAGGCGGAGACCCAGTACTTC.

This chain uses TRBV6-1 with TRBJ1-5; 7 nucleotides match TRBD1. Looked up from germline, CDR1 is MNHNS and CDR2 is SASEGT. This CDR3 region has 13 residues. After removal of 6 bases from V and 5 bases from J, the junction contained 4 bases not matched to a gene. The CDR3 sequence: CASRLQGDQPQHF. The CDR3 DNA reads as TGTGCCAGCAGACTCCAGGGGGATCAGCCCCAGCATTTT.

V is TRBV9 and J is TRBJ2-2; 10 bases fit TRBD2. Germline V lookup: CDR1 SGDLS, CDR2 YYNGEE. Losses at the gene ends were 5 bases for V and 5 bases for J; bases not matched to a gene: 6. The CDR3 sequence is 15 residues long. CDR3 in amino acids: CASRGSGRETGELFF. The CDR3 DNA follows: TGTGCCAGCAGGGGCAGCGGGAGGGAAACCGGGGAGCTGTTTTTT.